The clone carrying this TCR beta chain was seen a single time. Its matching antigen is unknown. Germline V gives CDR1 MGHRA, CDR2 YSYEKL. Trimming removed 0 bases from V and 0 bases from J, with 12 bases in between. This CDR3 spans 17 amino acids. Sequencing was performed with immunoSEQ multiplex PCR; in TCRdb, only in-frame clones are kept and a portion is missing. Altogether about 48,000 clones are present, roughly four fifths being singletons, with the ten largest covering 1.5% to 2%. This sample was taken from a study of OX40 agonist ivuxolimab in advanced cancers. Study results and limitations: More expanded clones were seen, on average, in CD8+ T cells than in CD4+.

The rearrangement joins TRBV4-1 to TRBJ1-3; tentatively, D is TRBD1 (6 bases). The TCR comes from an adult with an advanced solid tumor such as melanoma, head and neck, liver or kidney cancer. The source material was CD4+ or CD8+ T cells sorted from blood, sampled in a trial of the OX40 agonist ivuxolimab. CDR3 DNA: TGCGCCAGCAGCCAAGAGACAGGACCTAGCTCTGGAAACACCATATATTTT. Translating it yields CASSQETGPSSGNTIYF.